The entry below describes one TCR beta chain. The antigen is unknown. This CDR3 has 13 amino acids. V lost 4 bases, J lost 4 bases, and 13 bases lay in between. The germline CDR1 and CDR2 sequences are DFQATT and SNEGSKA (reference sequence). Unique molecular identifiers were attached to individual cDNA molecules. One entry per CDR3 protein, called by TCRdb with MiXCR from the 5' RACE reads. Of about 33,000 distinct CDR3 sequences listed, over 4.5% are singletons. This sample is drawn from a study of early T cells in non-severe SARS-CoV-2 infection. Notes on the study in general: A preference for anti-spike CD8 responses marked VDJdb matching, which missed private and CD4 specificities.

The receptor comes from an adult who was a healthcare worker with PCR-confirmed SARS-CoV-2 infection or an uninfected control (not recorded which). Sample: whole blood. The chain links TRBV20-1 to TRBJ1-1; the D is unclear. The CDR3 DNA is TGCAGTGCTATGGTACCCGGAGGCACTGAAGCTTTCTTT. Translating it yields CSAMVPGGTEAFF.